This TCR beta chain was sequenced in a study of shared clonotypes between healthy human individuals. Study outcomes and limitations: Memory subsets had estimated richness that was generally smaller than that of naive subsets. Non-shared clonotypes had lower generation probabilities than those shared by all four donors.

Sequenced by immunoSEQ multiplex PCR; TCRdb stores in-frame clones only, minus some. The table lists about 2.4 million clones, over 85% of them singletons. Healthy adults negative for HIV, lacking recent acute infections or vaccinations, served as donors. For this clone: What it binds is unknown. Additional DNA sequences in this sample encode the identical CDR3.

The CDR3 has 16 residues. Trimming cost V 0 bases and J 5 bases; bases outside gene matches: 5. Germline lookup yields CDR1 SGHRS and CDR2 YFSETQ. The sequenced material came from naive CD4+ T cells from PBMCs. Regarding subset: CD45RA+ positively selected. V usage is TRBV5-1 and J usage is TRBJ2-5, with TRBD2 matching over 12 bases. This sequence originates from a man aged 18 to 30 in good health. Some clones in this sample may be carry-over from other donors' samples. In DNA form, the CDR3 reads TGCGCCAGCAGCTTGGGACTAGCGGGAGTGGGTGAGACCCAGTACTTC. As protein: CASSLGLAGVGETQYF. Together with reference TRBV5-1 and TRBJ2-5, the CDR3 gives the full variable domain: KAGVTQTPRYLIKTRGQQVTLSCSPISGHRSVSWYQQTPGQGLQFLFEYFSETQRNKGNFPGRFSGRQFSNSRSEMNVSTLELGDSALYLCASSLGLAGVGETQYFGPGTRLLVL.